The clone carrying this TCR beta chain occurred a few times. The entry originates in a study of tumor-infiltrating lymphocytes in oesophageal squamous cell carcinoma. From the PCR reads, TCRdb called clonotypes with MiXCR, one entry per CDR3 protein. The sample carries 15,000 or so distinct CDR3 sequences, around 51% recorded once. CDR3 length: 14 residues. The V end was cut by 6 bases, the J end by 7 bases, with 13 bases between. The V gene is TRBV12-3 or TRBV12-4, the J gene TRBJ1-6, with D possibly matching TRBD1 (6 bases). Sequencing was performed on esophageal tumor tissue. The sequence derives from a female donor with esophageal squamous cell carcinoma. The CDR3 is CASSLGQLNSPLHF. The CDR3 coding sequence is TGTGCCAGCAGCCTGGGACAACTCAATTCACCCCTCCACTTT.